The sequence of this TCR beta chain was determined in a study of T-cell memory formation after mild COVID-19. At the level of the study: TCR clusters were largely donor specific.

V lost 10 bases and J 4 bases, leaving 16 bases between the germline ends. The CDR3 extends over 14 amino acids. The V gene's germline CDR1 is SEHNR and CDR2 FQNEAQ (reference sequence). This clonotype was counted between two and nine times. The antigen is unknown. TCRdb called the 5' RACE reads again in MiXCR, with one record for every CDR3 protein. The sample carries 300,000 to 400,000 distinct CDR3 sequences, more than 20% recorded once. General study points: There was a balanced CD4/CD8 profile in clones contracting day 15 to 85, and later expanders leaned CD4+. Most CD4+ clones that shrank were in CM and EM, while CD8+ ones turned up in EMRA.

The V call is TRBV7-9, the J call TRBJ1-4; possibly TRBD1 for D (6 bases). The sequenced sample consisted of PBMCs or a T cell subset sorted from them (not recorded which). The source of this sequence is an adult woman who had mild COVID-19 (a few samples of this study predate the infection). Cell type and time point are not known. CDR3 region: CAIGGQGVNEKLFF. DNA of the CDR3: TGTGCCATTGGGGGGCAGGGAGTTAATGAAAAACTGTTTTTT.